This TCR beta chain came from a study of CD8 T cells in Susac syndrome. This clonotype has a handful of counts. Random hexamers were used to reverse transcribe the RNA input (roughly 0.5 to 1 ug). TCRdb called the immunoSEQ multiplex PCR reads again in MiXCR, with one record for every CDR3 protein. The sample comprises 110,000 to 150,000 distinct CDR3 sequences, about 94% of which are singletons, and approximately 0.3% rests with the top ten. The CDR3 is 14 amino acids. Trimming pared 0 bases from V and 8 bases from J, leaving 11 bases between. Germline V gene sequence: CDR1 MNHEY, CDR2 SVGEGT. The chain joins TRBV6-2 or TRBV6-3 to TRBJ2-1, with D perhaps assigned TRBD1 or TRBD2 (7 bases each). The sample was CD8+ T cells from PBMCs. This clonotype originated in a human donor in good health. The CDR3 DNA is TGTGCCAGCAGTTACTCACAGGGGAGGGATGAGCAGTTCTTC. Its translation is CASSYSQGRDEQFF.